Listed here are 8 T cell receptor beta chains from one sample, sequenced in a study of T-cell memory formation after mild COVID-19. TCRdb called the 5' RACE reads again in MiXCR, with one record for every CDR3 protein. Of hundreds of thousands of distinct CDR3 sequences in the sample, less than 25% were seen once. Sequenced material: PBMCs or a T cell subset sorted from them (not recorded which). The receptor source for this set is an adult woman who had mild COVID-19 (a few samples of this study predate the infection). Cell type and time point are not known.

The rearrangement uses TRBV7-2 and TRBJ2-7, with 8 bases fitting TRBD2. The CDR3 runs 16 residues. After removal of 3 bases from V and 2 bases from J, the junction contained 9 bases not matched to a gene. The germline gives CDR1 SGHTA, CDR2 FQGNSA. The DNA of the CDR3 is TGTGCCAGCAGCTTGTCCGCGGGAGGATCCCCCTACGAGCAGTACTTC. Protein: CASSLSAGGSPYEQYF.

The rearrangement uses TRBV7-6 and TRBJ2-1, with TRBD2 matching 9 bases. Germline lookup yields CDR1 SGHVS and CDR2 FNYEAQ. CDR3 length: 15 amino acids. With V trimmed by 5 bases and J by 4 bases, 6 bases remained unmatched. CDR3 in amino acids: CASSATSGPYNEQFF. The CDR3, as DNA: TGTGCCAGCAGCGCGACTAGCGGACCTTACAATGAGCAGTTCTTC. The variable domain in full, completed from reference TRBV7-6 and TRBJ2-1, reads GAGVSQSPRYKVTKRGQDVALRCDPISGHVSLYWYRQALGQGPEFLTYFNYEAQQDKSGLPNDRFSAERPEGSISTLTIQRTEQRDSAMYRCASSATSGPYNEQFFGPGTRLTVL.

This clonotype turned up a few times. In DNA, the CDR3 is TGCGCCAGCAGCCAAGACCAGGGACTCACAGATACGCAGTATTTT. Its translation is CASSQDQGLTDTQYF. The chain uses TRBV4-3 and TRBJ2-3, with a tentative D call TRBD2 (6 bases). The CDR3 runs to 15 residues. The V end was cut by 0 bases, the J end by 2 bases, with 9 bases between. The germline CDR1 and CDR2 sequences are LGHNA and YSLEER.

V gene TRBV15 combines with J gene TRBJ2-7; the match to TRBD1 covers 8 bases. The CDR3 is 17 residues long. CDR1 is LNHNV, CDR2 YYDKDF, per germline (reference sequence). V shed 0 bases, J shed 6 bases, and the junction held 13 bases outside the gene matches. The DNA for the CDR3 is TGTGCCACCAGCAGAGATGGCCCCGGACAGGGAATAAGCGAGCAGTACTTC. This codes for CATSRDGPGQGISEQYF.

Only a few counts were recorded for this clonotype. V gene TRBV7-2 combines with J gene TRBJ1-6; D remains unclear. Looked up from germline, CDR1 is SGHTA and CDR2 is FQGNSA. The CDR3 length is 15 residues. V gave up 4 bases and J gave up 8 bases, with 15 bases separating them. The CDR3 DNA reads TGTGCCAGCAGCTCGGGCGGGCAGGACTATTCACCCCTCCACTTT. Protein sequence: CASSSGGQDYSPLHF.

At least ten counts were recorded for this clonotype. This chain joins TRBV7-9 and TRBJ2-7, with a tentative D call TRBD2 (5 bases). V lost 6 bases, J lost 2 bases, and 14 bases lay in between. The CDR3 is 14 residues long. Germline CDR1 is SEHNR and CDR2 is FQNEAQ (reference sequence). The CDR3 reads CASRPNPGTYEQYF. The CDR3 DNA is TGTGCCAGCAGACCTAACCCCGGGACCTACGAGCAGTACTTC.

The genes are TRBV7-2 and TRBJ2-5, with D perhaps TRBD1 (5 bases). Germline V gene data show CDR1 as SGHTA and CDR2 as FQGNSA. The CDR3 has 13 residues. V lost 2 bases and J 5 bases, leaving 9 bases between the germline ends. The CDR3 loop reads CASSLSGLETQYF. CDR3 DNA sequence: TGTGCCAGCAGCTTATCAGGGTTGGAGACCCAGTACTTC.

V and J are TRBV6-5 and TRBJ2-7, with D possibly matching TRBD1 (6 bases). Germline V gives CDR1 MNHEY, CDR2 SVGAGI. V lost 4 bases and J lost 4, with 14 bases in between. CDR3 length: 14 residues. CDR3 loop: CASSSTDSWYEQYF. CDR3 DNA sequence: TGTGCCAGCAGTTCCACGGACAGCTGGTACGAGCAGTACTTC.